Many counts were recorded for the clone carrying this T cell receptor beta chain. Its antigen is not known. The data derive from a study of neurological immune-mediated disorders. In every sequencing run, more than 170 million TCR-beta sequences were generated from 15-18 subjects. TCRdb redid the calling of the 5' RACE reads with MiXCR, one entry per CDR3 protein. The sample yields about 71,000 distinct CDR3 sequences, 3% to 4% seen once. The unsorted libraries originated from 2 million PBMCs that had been stored at -80 C. Trimming removed 1 base from V and 4 bases from J; junction bases left unmatched: 4. This CDR3 region has 15 residues. The germline V gene encodes CDR1 SGHRS and CDR2 YFSETQ. Study-wide results and caveats: The study found the most TCR clonal expansion in HTLV-1-associated myelopathy and the least in multiple sclerosis, below healthy controls.

The rearrangement uses TRBV5-1 and TRBJ2-2; 7 bases map to TRBD1. Sequencing input: PBMCs. This receptor was taken from a man aged 35 to 55 with multiple sclerosis. The CDR3 loop is CASSLTGDGTGELFF. CDR3 coding DNA: TGCGCCAGCAGCTTGACAGGGGATGGCACCGGGGAGCTGTTTTTT.